This T cell receptor (beta chain) was identified in a study of blood T cells in healthy people across ages. Findings and caveats of the study: Correlation between TCR beta diversity and naive T cell percentage was strong.

This CDR3 contains 16 residues. Per the germline V gene, CDR1 is SGHRS and CDR2 is YFSETQ. Trimming at V came to 4 bases and at J to 7 bases, leaving 14 bases not matched to a gene. Primed by a sample-barcoded 5' primer and a J-beta primer mix, a second PCR proceeded for roughly 6 to 12 cycles. TCRdb independently ran MiXCR on the 5' RACE reads; one entry per CDR3 protein. The sample lists about 570,000 distinct CDR3 sequences; roughly 29% were seen once. About this clonotype: The antigen remains unidentified.

The sequenced sample consisted of blood. This TCR came from a woman aged 70 to 79 in good health. The chain carries TRBV5-1 and TRBJ2-7; 10 bases match TRBD1. In DNA, the CDR3 is TGCGCCAGCAGCCCAAATTTCGGGACAGGGGTGAAAGAGCAGTACTTC. Its translation is CASSPNFGTGVKEQYF. Supplemented by reference TRBV5-1 and TRBJ2-7, the full variable domain reads KAGVTQTPRYLIKTRGQQVTLSCSPISGHRSVSWYQQTPGQGLQFLFEYFSETQRNKGNFPGRFSGRQFSNSRSEMNVSTLELGDSALYLCASSPNFGTGVKEQYFGPGTRLTVT.